These T cell receptor beta chains were read from a single sample in a study of cytomegalovirus exposure and HLA in healthy donors. Using immunoSEQ multiplex PCR, the repertoire was profiled, and TCRdb retains in-frame clones only, with some absent. The sample includes 60,000 to 90,000 clones, 94% of them seen just once. Material: PBMCs. These receptors were collected from a woman between 18 and 29 years old in good health and CMV-seronegative. Each CDR3 is given with its conserved first and last residue. D genes are given only for firm matches. Not every row has a clone size; where given, it reads once, few, many or a size class.

v_call	j_call	d_call	clone_size	cdr3_nt	cdr3_aa
TRBV2	TRBJ1-2	TRBD1	-	TGTGCCAGCAGTGAAACCAGGACAGGGCTGAGCTATGGCTACACCTTC	CASSETRTGLSYGYTF
TRBV11-2	TRBJ2-1	-	once	TGTGCCAGCAGCTATAGGCAGGGAGGTATTGAGCAGTTCTTC	CASSYRQGGIEQFF
TRBV15	TRBJ2-3	TRBD1	-	TGTGCCACCAAACGGGACAGGGTCCTCCTTGGTCTTTTCACAGATACGCAGTATTTT	CATKRDRVLLGLFTDTQYF
TRBV5-1	TRBJ2-7	TRBD1	-	TGCGCCAGCAGCTTGGGGGAACAGGGGGCCCAGTACTTC	CASSLGEQGAQYF
TRBV6-6	TRBJ2-2	TRBD1	-	TGTGCCAGCAGTCCGGACAGGCGGAACACCGGGGAGCTGTTTTTT	CASSPDRRNTGELFF
TRBV27	TRBJ1-2	-	-	TGTGCCAGTGGGCCCTCCTATGGCTACACCTTC	CASGPSYGYTF
TRBV19	TRBJ1-5	TRBD1	-	TGTGCCAGTAGTTCACCGGACAGGGGGGTTATCAATCAGCCCCAGCATTTT	CASSSPDRGVINQPQHF
TRBV27	TRBJ1-5	-	-	TGTGCCAGCAGACGAAGGACAGATAATCAGCCCCAGCATTTT	CASRRRTDNQPQHF
TRBV27	TRBJ2-7	-	-	TGTGCCAGCAGTTTAAGTACAGGCGAGCAGTACTTC	CASSLSTGEQYF
TRBV7-8	TRBJ2-7	TRBD1	few	TGTGCCAGCAGCCCCGGGGGACAGGCCGGCTACGAGCAGTACTTC	CASSPGGQAGYEQYF
TRBV5-4	TRBJ1-1	-	-	TGTGCCAGCAGCTGGAGGAATAGCACTGAAGCTTTCTTT	CASSWRNSTEAFF